This T cell receptor (beta chain) comes out of a study of cytotoxic CD8 clonotypes in ibrutinib-treated CLL (dated by TCRdb to the early 2020s). Study-level background: The cohort had about ten relapsed/refractory and some 15 treatment-naive patients; 17 were IGHV unmutated. Cryopreserved peripheral blood mononuclear cells were collected at three points: before therapy, at response, and at either sustained remission or disease progression. Patients were still on ibrutinib when every remission and progressive disease sample was collected. The response samples were drawn at a median of approximately 12 months into treatment, with a range of about 6 to 36 months. Partial responses were observed in 24 patients and complete responses in 2; after a median follow-up of around 68 months, remission was maintained in some 14 patients and progression was observed in approximately twelve. An average of 255,043 productive templates and 94,082 productive rearrangements was obtained per sample. Of the approximately 91 people in the trial, approximately 24 had longitudinal samples available.

What the research found in general, with its limitations: Sampling times were not matched between sustained-remission and progressing patients, and lymph node repertoires were not studied. Clonality increased at ibrutinib response, stayed stable in sustained remission, and fell back toward baseline at progression. Baseline clonality was found to be higher than that of age-matched healthy donors and was strongly correlated with circulating CD8+ T-cell counts. Public clonotypes were rare and either shrank or stayed stable during treatment, and the rise in clonality at ibrutinib response reflected expansion of private clonotypes.

With respect to this clone: Its antigen target is currently unknown. No much larger clonotype is one base removed from it; base qualities were not supplied.

Each clonotype received, on average, around 10x coverage in deep resolution sequencing performed on a MiSeq, where the target depth lay between 1 in 1 million and 1 in 200,000 T cells. TCR beta libraries were generated with the immunoSEQ hsTCRB Kit. In the authors' own workflow: The data were analyzed with ImmunoSEQ Analyzer and ImmunoSEQ Data Assistant, and V, D and J gene assignments followed IMGT definitions. Clonality, with values ranging from 0 to 1, was calculated as one minus the normalized Shannon entropy of productive rearrangement frequencies. Only overrepresented clonotypes making up at least 0.05% of each patient's repertoire were included in the public clonotype analysis. Roughly 12 age-matched healthy donor repertoires from immuneACCESS were used as controls for clonality. The immuneACCESS repertoire file appears here via TCRdb, limited to in-frame rearrangements. These files lack a portion of the clones; in checked studies, under half of the deficit traces to unresolved V genes, and the cause of the others is not known. The DNA gave D and trimming, while V, J and clone size come from that table. Across this sample there are roughly 200,000 clones, with 79% seen only once. Clones ranked in the top ten supply roughly an eighth of the sample.

This specimen's time point label, interpreted: 12 to 13 months on ibrutinib. For TCR beta library preparation, about 2 micrograms of genomic DNA was extracted from cryopreserved PBMCs. Longitudinal blood samples from CLL patients on ibrutinib monotherapy underwent high-throughput TCR beta sequencing. Patients were enrolled in a phase 2 open-label single-center ibrutinib monotherapy trial. Via the germline V gene (reference sequence), CDR1 is SEHNR and CDR2 FQNEAQ. From V the trimming removes 3 bases and from J it removes 3 bases, while the gene matches leave 13 bases of the junction unaccounted for. Including cysteine and phenylalanine, the CDR3 has 17 amino acids. Only the CDR3 portion is preserved as DNA: 51 bases, with reading frame beginning at the first base.

The rearrangement joined TRBV7-9 to TRBJ2-7, with TRBD2 matching 8 junction bases. This specimen consisted of PBMCs, obtained after 12 months of ibrutinib treatment. The clonotype was recovered from a human donor with chronic lymphocytic leukemia. At the DNA level, the sequence is TGTGCCAGCAGCTTCACTCCACTAGCGGAGAAGGTCTACGAGCAGTACTTC. Its translation is CASSFTPLAEKVYEQYF.